The 2 T cell receptor beta chains below all came from one sample that was sequenced in a study of blood T cell repertoires in COVID-19. Produced via immunoSEQ multiplex PCR; TCRdb's table is partial and in-frame only. The sample includes under 200,000 clones, 79% of them seen just once. The specimen sequenced was peripheral blood. These receptors all come from a man in his sixties with active or convalescent COVID-19.

A word on this clone: The sample carries other DNA sequences with the same CDR3. This chain links TRBV7-3 with TRBJ1-2, with 7 bases that match TRBD1. The germline V gene encodes CDR1 SGHTA and CDR2 FQGTGA. Germline trimming cut 3 bases from V and 8 bases from J; bases unmatched to any gene: 6. CDR3 size: 13 residues. The CDR3 loop is CASSFGQGDGYTF. CDR3 nucleotides: TGTGCCAGCAGCTTTGGGCAGGGGGACGGCTACACCTTC.

The V call is TRBV6-5, the J call TRBJ2-7; D gene uncertain. There are 14 residues in the CDR3. Trimming took 6 bases from V and 0 from J, leaving 12 bases between them. From germline, CDR1 is MNHEY and CDR2 SVGAGI. The CDR3 nucleotides read TGTGCCAGCAGGACCACAGTCAGCTCCTACGAGCAGTACTTC. It translates to CASRTTVSSYEQYF.